This is a list of T cell receptor beta chains from one sample in a study of blood T cell repertoires in COVID-19. Measured with immunoSEQ multiplex PCR; TCRdb has only the in-frame clones, and not every one. The sample includes roughly 140,000 clones, 84% seen only once; the top ten take more than 5.5%. What was sequenced was peripheral blood. Receptors were obtained from a woman aged 50 to 65 in a cohort sampled during active or convalescent COVID-19. CDR3s include the opening cysteine and the closing phenylalanine or tryptophan. D genes are given only for firm matches. Clone size is shown for a subset of rows, as once, few, many or a class of expanded clone.

j_gene: TRBJ2-2
v_gene: TRBV25-1
d_gene: TRBD1
abundance: NA
len: 16
CDR3nt: TGTGCCAGCAGTGACGCGGGACAGGGATTCACCGGGGAGCTGTTTTTT
CDR3aa: CASSDAGQGFTGELFF

j_gene: TRBJ1-2
v_gene: TRBV13
d_gene: NA
abundance: once
len: 14
CDR3nt: TGTGCCAGCAGCTTATCGGGACAAAACTATGGCTACACCTTC
CDR3aa: CASSLSGQNYGYTF

j_gene: TRBJ1-1
v_gene: TRBV2
d_gene: NA
abundance: NA
len: 14
CDR3nt: TGTGCCAGCAGTGAAGGGGGACATCAAGATGAAGCTTTCTTT
CDR3aa: CASSEGGHQDEAFF

j_gene: TRBJ2-1
v_gene: TRBV29-1
d_gene: TRBD1
abundance: NA
len: 14
CDR3nt: TGCAGCGTTGTCACAGGGGGCGCCTACAATGAGCAGTTCTTC
CDR3aa: CSVVTGGAYNEQFF

j_gene: TRBJ2-6
v_gene: TRBV6-5
d_gene: NA
abundance: once
len: 14
CDR3nt: TGTGCCAGCAGTTCCAGCTCTGGGGCCAACGTCCTGACTTTC
CDR3aa: CASSSSSGANVLTF

j_gene: TRBJ2-1
v_gene: TRBV5-1
d_gene: TRBD2
abundance: NA
len: 15
CDR3nt: TGCGCCAGCAGCGGAGCTAGCGGGGGTTACAATGAGCAGTTCTTC
CDR3aa: CASSGASGGYNEQFF

j_gene: TRBJ2-2
v_gene: TRBV18
d_gene: NA
abundance: NA
len: 15
CDR3nt: TGTGCCAGCTCACCACAGGGGACTAACACCGGGGAGCTGTTTTTT
CDR3aa: CASSPQGTNTGELFF

j_gene: TRBJ1-6
v_gene: TRBV19
d_gene: NA
abundance: NA
len: 14
CDR3nt: TGTGCCAGTACCCTGGGGGGGTTAGGATCACCCCTCCACTTT
CDR3aa: CASTLGGLGSPLHF

j_gene: TRBJ1-5
v_gene: TRBV27
d_gene: TRBD1
abundance: once
len: 16
CDR3nt: TGTGCCAGCAGTTCCGGGACAGGCCTTTTCAATCAGCCCCAGCATTTT
CDR3aa: CASSSGTGLFNQPQHF

j_gene: TRBJ2-1
v_gene: TRBV4-2
d_gene: TRBD2
abundance: NA
len: 15
CDR3nt: TGTGCCAGCAGCCCGCGGGGGGGCCCGAGCAATGAGCAGTTCTTC
CDR3aa: CASSPRGGPSNEQFF

j_gene: TRBJ2-7
v_gene: TRBV12-3/TRBV12-4
d_gene: TRBD1
abundance: NA
len: 13
CDR3nt: TGTGCCAGTCAGGGACAGGGTCTCTACGAGCAGTACTTC
CDR3aa: CASQGQGLYEQYF

j_gene: TRBJ2-2
v_gene: TRBV11-2
d_gene: TRBD1
abundance: NA
len: 15
CDR3nt: TGTGCCAGCAGCTTAGTCGACAGGGCAACCGGGGAGCTGTTTTTT
CDR3aa: CASSLVDRATGELFF

j_gene: TRBJ1-1
v_gene: TRBV4-1
d_gene: NA
abundance: NA
len: 15
CDR3nt: TGCGCCAGCAGCCAAGGCGACAGGTTGAACACTGAAGCTTTCTTT
CDR3aa: CASSQGDRLNTEAFF

j_gene: TRBJ2-5
v_gene: TRBV7-3
d_gene: NA
abundance: NA
len: 13
CDR3nt: TGTGCCAGCAGCCCAGGTTCACAAGAGACCCAGTACTTC
CDR3aa: CASSPGSQETQYF

j_gene: TRBJ2-5
v_gene: TRBV5-1
d_gene: TRBD1
abundance: NA
len: 12
CDR3nt: TGCGCCACCCAGGGGGCGGGGGAGACCCAGTACTTC
CDR3aa: CATQGAGETQYF

j_gene: TRBJ2-3
v_gene: TRBV9
d_gene: TRBD2
abundance: NA
len: 14
CDR3nt: TGTGCCAGCAGCGTAGATGGGGGGGCAGATACGCAGTATTTT
CDR3aa: CASSVDGGADTQYF

j_gene: TRBJ1-5
v_gene: TRBV7-9
d_gene: NA
abundance: many
len: 13
CDR3nt: TGTGCCAGCACCAAGGGGCTAGGGCAGCCCCAGCATTTT
CDR3aa: CASTKGLGQPQHF

j_gene: TRBJ2-3
v_gene: TRBV12-5
d_gene: NA
abundance: NA
len: 22
CDR3nt: TGTGCTAGTGGTTTGGTAATCGTGTGTTGGTATTCAGGGGAGGGGATAACAGATACGCAGTATTTT
CDR3aa: CASGLVIVCWYSGEGITDTQYF

j_gene: TRBJ1-5
v_gene: TRBV23-1
d_gene: NA
abundance: few
len: 16
CDR3nt: TGCGCCAGCAGTCCTACAGGGACTAATAGCAATCAGCCCCAGCATTTT
CDR3aa: CASSPTGTNSNQPQHF

j_gene: TRBJ1-5
v_gene: TRBV7-8
d_gene: TRBD1
abundance: NA
len: 17
CDR3nt: TGTGCCAGCAGCTTCGGGACAGGGGGCTTCGACAATCAGCCCCAGCATTTT
CDR3aa: CASSFGTGGFDNQPQHF

j_gene: TRBJ1-1
v_gene: TRBV3-1/TRBV3-2
d_gene: NA
abundance: NA
len: 14
CDR3nt: TGTGCCAGCAGCCAACTACCCAGGGCGACTGAAGCTTTCTTT
CDR3aa: CASSQLPRATEAFF

j_gene: TRBJ2-1
v_gene: TRBV27
d_gene: TRBD2
abundance: NA
len: 17
CDR3nt: TGTGCCAGCAGTTTGGAGCTAGCGGGGGGGCCCTACAATGAGCAGTTCTTC
CDR3aa: CASSLELAGGPYNEQFF

j_gene: TRBJ2-7
v_gene: TRBV6-6
d_gene: NA
abundance: NA
len: 14
CDR3nt: TGTGCCAGCACTCCCGGAGGGCACTCCTACGAGCAGTACTTC
CDR3aa: CASTPGGHSYEQYF

j_gene: TRBJ2-6
v_gene: TRBV6-1
d_gene: TRBD1
abundance: NA
len: 19
CDR3nt: TGTGCCAGCAGTGAAGGCCGGGACAGGGTTCACACTGGGGCCAACGTCCTGACTTTC
CDR3aa: CASSEGRDRVHTGANVLTF

j_gene: TRBJ2-7
v_gene: TRBV11-2
d_gene: NA
abundance: once
len: 14
CDR3nt: TGTGCCAGCAGCTTAGAACTGAGCTCCTACGAGCAGTACTTC
CDR3aa: CASSLELSSYEQYF

j_gene: TRBJ1-1
v_gene: TRBV7-9
d_gene: NA
abundance: NA
len: 13
CDR3nt: TGTGCCAGCAGCCGTTTCGACCAGGGGGAAGCTTTCTTT
CDR3aa: CASSRFDQGEAFF

j_gene: TRBJ1-3
v_gene: TRBV5-1
d_gene: TRBD1
abundance: few
len: 15
CDR3nt: TGCGCCAGCAGCTCCGGGACAGGGGCTGGAAACACCATATATTTT
CDR3aa: CASSSGTGAGNTIYF

j_gene: TRBJ1-5
v_gene: TRBV3-1/TRBV3-2
d_gene: NA
abundance: NA
len: 16
CDR3nt: TGTGCCAGCAGCCAAGGAGGGACATTTAGCAATCAGCCCCAGCATTTT
CDR3aa: CASSQGGTFSNQPQHF

j_gene: TRBJ2-7
v_gene: TRBV18
d_gene: TRBD1
abundance: NA
len: 14
CDR3nt: TGTGCCAGCTCACCGTTGGGACAGTCCTACGAGCAGTACTTC
CDR3aa: CASSPLGQSYEQYF

j_gene: TRBJ1-4
v_gene: TRBV12-3/TRBV12-4
d_gene: NA
abundance: NA
len: 13
CDR3nt: TGTGCCAGCAGTTTAGTTAACGGTGAAAAACTGTTTTTT
CDR3aa: CASSLVNGEKLFF

j_gene: TRBJ1-5
v_gene: TRBV18
d_gene: NA
abundance: few
len: 14
CDR3nt: TGTGCCAGCTCTTCCGACAGGAGCAATCAGCCCCAGCATTTT
CDR3aa: CASSSDRSNQPQHF

j_gene: TRBJ1-6
v_gene: TRBV6-5
d_gene: TRBD1
abundance: NA
len: 15
CDR3nt: TGTGCCACCACGTCACAGGGGTTTCAGGAGTCACCCCTCCACTTT
CDR3aa: CATTSQGFQESPLHF

j_gene: TRBJ2-1
v_gene: TRBV7-7
d_gene: TRBD1
abundance: NA
len: 16
CDR3nt: TGTGCTAGCAGCGCCAGACAGGGGGCTTCCTACAATGAGCAGTTCTTC
CDR3aa: CASSARQGASYNEQFF

j_gene: TRBJ1-2
v_gene: TRBV6-2/TRBV6-3
d_gene: TRBD1
abundance: NA
len: 18
CDR3nt: TGTGCCAGCAGTTACTCGGTCCTTATTTCGGGACAGAACTATGGCTACACCTTC
CDR3aa: CASSYSVLISGQNYGYTF

j_gene: TRBJ1-4
v_gene: TRBV5-4
d_gene: TRBD1
abundance: NA
len: 15
CDR3nt: TGTGCCAGCAGCGAAAACAGGGGAATTAATGAAAAACTGTTTTTT
CDR3aa: CASSENRGINEKLFF

j_gene: TRBJ1-5
v_gene: TRBV7-9
d_gene: TRBD1
abundance: NA
len: 13
CDR3nt: TGTGCCAGCAGCTTAATGGGACAGGGACTCTTGCATTTT
CDR3aa: CASSLMGQGLLHF

j_gene: TRBJ2-1
v_gene: TRBV20-1
d_gene: TRBD2
abundance: NA
len: 14
CDR3nt: TGCAGTGCTAGTGGCGGGGGGGCCTACAATGAGCAGTTCTTC
CDR3aa: CSASGGGAYNEQFF